This TCR beta chain was sequenced in a study of blood T cell repertoires in COVID-19. Study background: Samples came from the United States, Italy and Spain, spanning acute and convalescent COVID-19.

The CDR3 length is 10 residues. Germline V gene sequence: CDR1 LNHDA, CDR2 SQIVND (reference sequence). Trimming took 10 bases from V and 5 from J, leaving 6 bases between them. Authors' methods: Amplification of reference gene primers was used by the study to estimate nucleated cell counts. Using immunoSEQ multiplex PCR, the repertoire was profiled, and TCRdb retains in-frame clones only, with some absent. From that table come the V and J calls and clone size; the DNA was used to work out D and trimming. The data show about 150,000 clones, with approximately 91% seen just once and roughly 2.2% held by the top ten.

The V and J genes are TRBV19 and TRBJ2-1; D is undetermined. This TCR came from a woman between 65 and 79 years old with acute or convalescent COVID-19. Sequencing was done on a sample of peripheral blood. The CDR3 DNA reads as TGTGCCACCTTCCACAATGAGCAGTTCTTC. As protein: CATFHNEQFF.